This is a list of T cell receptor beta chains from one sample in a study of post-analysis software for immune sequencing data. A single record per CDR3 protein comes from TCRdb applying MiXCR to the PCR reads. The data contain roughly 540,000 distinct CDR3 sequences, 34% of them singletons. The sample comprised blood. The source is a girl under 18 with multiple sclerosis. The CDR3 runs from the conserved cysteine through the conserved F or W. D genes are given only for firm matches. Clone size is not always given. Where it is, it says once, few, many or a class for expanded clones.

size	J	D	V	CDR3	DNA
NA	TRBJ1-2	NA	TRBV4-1	CASSHAARSYGGGYTF	TGCGCCAGCAGCCACGCGGCGAGGAGTTATGGGGGTGGCTACACCTTC
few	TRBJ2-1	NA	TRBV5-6	CASSLVSGGLTYNEQFF	TGTGCCAGCAGCTTGGTCTCCGGGGGCCTTACCTACAATGAGCAGTTCTTC
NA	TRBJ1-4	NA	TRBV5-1	CAGSLVRRSNNEKLFF	TGCGCCGGCAGCTTAGTTCGCAGGTCAAATAATGAAAAACTGTTTTTT
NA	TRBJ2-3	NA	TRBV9	CASSVTGASGTQYF	TGTGCCAGCAGCGTCACCGGGGCCTCGGGTACGCAGTATTTT
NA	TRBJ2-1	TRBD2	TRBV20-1	CSATGLAGPWDEQFF	TGCAGTGCAACGGGACTAGCGGGGCCCTGGGATGAGCAGTTCTTC
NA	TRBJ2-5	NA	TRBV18	CASSPPMSGSETQYF	TGTGCCAGCTCACCACCGATGAGCGGATCAGAGACCCAGTACTTC
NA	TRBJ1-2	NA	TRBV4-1	CASSQPIQKPYGYTF	TGCGCCAGCAGCCAACCTATACAGAAGCCCTATGGCTACACCTTC
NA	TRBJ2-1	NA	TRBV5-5	CASSLSPGMAYNEQFF	TGTGCCAGCAGCTTGAGCCCAGGGATGGCCTACAATGAGCAGTTCTTC
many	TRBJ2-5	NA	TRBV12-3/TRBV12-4	CASSFSRAEETQYF	TGTGCCAGCAGTTTTAGTCGGGCAGAAGAGACCCAGTACTTC
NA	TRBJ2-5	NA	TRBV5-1	CASSDTGRETQYF	TGCGCCAGCAGCGATACAGGGAGAGAGACCCAGTACTTC
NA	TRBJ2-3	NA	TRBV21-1	CASSKAPDRGLLDTQYF	TGTGCCAGCAGCAAAGCCCCGGACAGGGGGCTGCTGGATACGCAGTATTTT
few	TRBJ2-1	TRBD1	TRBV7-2	CASSLVQGAYNEQFF	TGTGCCAGCAGCTTAGTACAGGGGGCCTACAATGAGCAGTTCTTC
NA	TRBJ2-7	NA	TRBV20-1	CSAVLTSYEQYF	TGCAGTGCTGTCCTGACGTCCTACGAGCAGTACTTC
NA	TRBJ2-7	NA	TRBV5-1	CASSFSYGFYEQYF	TGCGCCAGCAGCTTTTCGTATGGGTTCTACGAGCAGTACTTC
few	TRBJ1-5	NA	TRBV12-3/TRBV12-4	CASSLGPDQPQHF	TGTGCCAGCAGTTTAGGGCCCGATCAGCCCCAGCATTTT
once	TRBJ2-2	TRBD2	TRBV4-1	CASSQDGSGGTGELFF	TGCGCCAGCAGCCAAGATGGTAGCGGGGGGACCGGGGAGCTGTTTTTT
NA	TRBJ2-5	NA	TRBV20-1	CSAFRDFPAQETQYF	TGCAGTGCTTTCCGGGACTTCCCGGCCCAAGAGACCCAGTACTTC
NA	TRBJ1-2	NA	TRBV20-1	CSAREPRVTYGYTF	TGCAGTGCTAGAGAGCCCAGGGTCACCTATGGCTACACCTTC
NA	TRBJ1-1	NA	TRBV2	CASRGATEAFF	TGTGCCAGCAGGGGGGCGACTGAAGCTTTCTTT
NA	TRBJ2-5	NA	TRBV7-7	CASSPTGRNEETQYF	TGTGCTAGCAGCCCGACCGGACGGAATGAAGAGACCCAGTACTTC
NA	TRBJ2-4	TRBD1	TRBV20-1	CSARQGAIDIQYF	TGCAGTGCTAGGCAGGGGGCGATAGACATTCAGTACTTC
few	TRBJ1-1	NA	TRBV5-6	CAGSLFSSGFNTEAFF	TGTGCCGGCAGCTTATTTAGTTCCGGATTTAACACTGAAGCTTTCTTT
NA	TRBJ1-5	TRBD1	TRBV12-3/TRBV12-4	CASSFSGQVIRNQPQHF	TGTGCCAGCAGTTTCTCAGGACAGGTTATTCGCAATCAGCCCCAGCATTTT
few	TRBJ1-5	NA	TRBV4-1	CASSQVAGNRQPQHF	TGCGCCAGCAGCCAAGTGGCAGGAAACCGTCAGCCCCAGCATTTT
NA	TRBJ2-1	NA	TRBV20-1	CSAVNPYNEQFF	TGCAGTGCCGTGAATCCCTACAATGAGCAGTTCTTC
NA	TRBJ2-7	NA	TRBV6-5	CASTRGYEQYF	TGTGCCAGCACCCGGGGGTACGAGCAGTACTTC
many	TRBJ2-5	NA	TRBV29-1	CSVDKSAQETQYF	TGCAGCGTTGATAAGTCAGCACAAGAGACCCAGTACTTC
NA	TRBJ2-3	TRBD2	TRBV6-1	CASSRGLAGGMTDTQYF	TGTGCCAGCAGTCGCGGTCTAGCGGGGGGAATGACAGATACGCAGTATTTT
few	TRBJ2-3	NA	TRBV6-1	CASRGTSNVGTDTQYF	TGTGCCAGCAGGGGTACCTCGAACGTCGGCACAGATACGCAGTATTTT
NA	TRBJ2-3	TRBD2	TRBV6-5	CASRTSGSTDTQYF	TGTGCCAGCAGGACTAGCGGAAGCACAGATACGCAGTATTTT
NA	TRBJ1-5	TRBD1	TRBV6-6	CASSTGDGNQPQHF	TGTGCCAGCAGTACAGGGGACGGCAATCAGCCCCAGCATTTT
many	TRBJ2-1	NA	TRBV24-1	CATSWEPNEQFF	TGTGCCACCAGTTGGGAGCCCAATGAGCAGTTCTTC
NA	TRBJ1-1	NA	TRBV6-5	CASSRGPSSEAFF	TGTGCCAGCAGCAGGGGCCCGAGCAGTGAAGCTTTCTTT
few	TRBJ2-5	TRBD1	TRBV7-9	CASSLGTGSFQETQYF	TGTGCCAGCAGCTTAGGGACAGGGAGTTTCCAAGAGACCCAGTACTTC
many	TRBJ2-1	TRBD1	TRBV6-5	CASSRDSYNEQFF	TGTGCCAGCAGCAGGGACAGCTACAATGAGCAGTTCTTC
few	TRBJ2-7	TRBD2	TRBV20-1	CSACSTSGLSYEQYF	TGCAGTGCTTGTAGCACTAGCGGCCTTTCCTACGAGCAGTACTTC
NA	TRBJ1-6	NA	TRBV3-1	CASSPSGGDSPLHF	TGTGCCAGCAGCCCGTCGGGCGGGGACTCACCCCTCCACTTT
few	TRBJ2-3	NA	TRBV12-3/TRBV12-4	CASGARYTDTQYF	TGTGCCAGCGGGGCCAGGTACACAGATACGCAGTATTTT
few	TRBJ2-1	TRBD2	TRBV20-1	CSARVNRLAGDNEQFF	TGCAGTGCTAGAGTCAACCGACTAGCGGGGGACAATGAGCAGTTCTTC
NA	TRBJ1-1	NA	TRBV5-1	CASSLANAGRATEAFF	TGCGCCAGCAGCTTGGCCAATGCGGGGAGAGCCACTGAAGCTTTCTTT
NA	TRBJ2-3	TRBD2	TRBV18	CASLRGGAGTDTQYF	TGTGCCAGCCTGCGGGGAGGGGCCGGCACAGATACGCAGTATTTT
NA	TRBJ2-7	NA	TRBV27	CASRLNRVGEQYF	TGTGCCAGCAGGCTAAACAGGGTTGGGGAGCAGTACTTC
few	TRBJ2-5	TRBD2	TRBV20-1	CSASAGGPETQYF	TGCAGTGCTAGCGCGGGGGGCCCTGAGACCCAGTACTTC
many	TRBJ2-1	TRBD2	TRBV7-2	CASSPGLAGGFEQFF	TGTGCCAGCAGCCCAGGACTAGCGGGGGGGTTTGAGCAGTTCTTC
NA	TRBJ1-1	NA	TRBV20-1	CSAGLGEVSNTEAFF	TGCAGTGCAGGGCTCGGGGAGGTCTCTAACACTGAAGCTTTCTTT
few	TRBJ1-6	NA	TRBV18	CASSPFQTGENSPLHF	TGTGCCAGCTCACCATTTCAAACAGGCGAAAATTCACCCCTCCACTTT
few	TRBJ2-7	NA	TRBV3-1	CASSQEIGYEQYF	TGTGCCAGCAGTCAGGAGATCGGCTACGAGCAGTACTTC